Given below is one T cell receptor (beta chain) in context. Its antigen is unknown. The data originate from a study of blood T cells in healthy people across ages. Study-wide results and caveats: Versus aged donors, long-lived donors had higher diversity and more naive CD4+ cells.

The CDR3 extends over 15 amino acids. Germline V CDR1 and CDR2: SEHNR, FQNEAQ (reference sequence). V was cut by 6 bases and J by 1 base, with 15 bases left in between. A second PCR, run for roughly 7 to 11 cycles, used a sample-barcoded 5' primer plus a J-beta primer mix. TCRdb called the 5' RACE reads again in MiXCR, with one record for every CDR3 protein. The table shows around 1,600,000 distinct CDR3 sequences, with about 42% occurring only once. The specimen was blood. This clonotype was obtained from a woman aged 18-29 years in good health. The V and J genes are TRBV7-9 and TRBJ1-1; D not resolved. In DNA, the CDR3 is TGTGCCAGCAGTGACTTTGCCGGGTGGAACACTGAAGCTTTCTTT. Translated, it gives CASSDFAGWNTEAFF.